This TCR beta chain was sequenced in a study of identical twins. Trimming at V came to 6 bases and at J to 5 bases, leaving 8 bases not matched to a gene. Germline V gene data show CDR1 as MNHNS and CDR2 as SASEGT. CDR3 size: 15 residues. One entry per CDR3 protein results from TCRdb running MiXCR on the 5' RACE reads. The sample shows 600,000 to 850,000 distinct CDR3 sequences, 18% of them seen only once. Separately, the same data were catalogued under a study of T cells expressing NK-cell markers.

Specimen: PBMCs. This rearrangement joins TRBV6-1 to TRBJ2-5, with 11 bases identical to TRBD2. The TCR comes from a woman under 30 in good health. CDR3 sequence: CASRDGLAGGETQYF. CDR3 coding DNA: TGTGCCAGCAGGGATGGACTAGCGGGCGGGGAGACCCAGTACTTC.